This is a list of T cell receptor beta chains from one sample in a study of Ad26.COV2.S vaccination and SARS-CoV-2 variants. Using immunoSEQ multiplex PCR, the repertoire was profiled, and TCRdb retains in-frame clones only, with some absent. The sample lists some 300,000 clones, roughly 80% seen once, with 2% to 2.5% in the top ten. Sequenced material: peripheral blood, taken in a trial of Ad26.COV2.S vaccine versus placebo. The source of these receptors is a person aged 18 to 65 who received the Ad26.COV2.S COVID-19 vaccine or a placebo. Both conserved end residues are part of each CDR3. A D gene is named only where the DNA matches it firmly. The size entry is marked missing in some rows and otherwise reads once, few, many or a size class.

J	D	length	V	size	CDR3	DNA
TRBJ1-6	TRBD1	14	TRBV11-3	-	CASSRQGSMSPLHF	TGTGCCAGCAGCCGACAGGGTTCAATGTCACCCCTCCACTTT
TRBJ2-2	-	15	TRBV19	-	CASSTPGENTGELFF	TGTGCCAGTAGTACCCCTGGAGAGAACACCGGGGAGCTGTTTTTT
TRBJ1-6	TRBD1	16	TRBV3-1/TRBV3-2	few	CASSQGRTGGGSPLHF	TGTGCCAGCAGCCAAGGTCGGACAGGGGGCGGATCACCCCTCCACTTT
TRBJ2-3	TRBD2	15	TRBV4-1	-	CASSLGLVSTDTQYF	TGCGCCAGCAGCCTGGGACTAGTTAGCACAGATACGCAGTATTTT
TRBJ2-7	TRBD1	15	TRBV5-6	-	CASSLTGGITYEQYF	TGTGCCAGCAGCTTGACAGGGGGCATCACCTACGAGCAGTACTTC
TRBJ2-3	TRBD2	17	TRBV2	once	CASSGTSGGTSTDTQYF	TGTGCCAGCAGCGGGACTAGCGGGGGGACTAGCACAGATACGCAGTATTTT
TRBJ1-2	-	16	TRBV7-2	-	CASSLNRAGPNYGYTF	TGTGCCAGCAGCCTGAACAGGGCCGGGCCTAACTATGGCTACACCTTC
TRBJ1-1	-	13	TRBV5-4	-	CASSYDRNTEAFF	TGTGCCAGCAGCTACGACAGGAACACTGAAGCTTTCTTT
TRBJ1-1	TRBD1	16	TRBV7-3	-	CASSEGTGFGTTEAFF	TGTGCCAGCAGCGAGGGGACAGGGTTTGGCACCACTGAAGCTTTCTTT
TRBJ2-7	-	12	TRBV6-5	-	CASTESSYEQYF	TGTGCCAGCACGGAGTCATCCTACGAGCAGTACTTC
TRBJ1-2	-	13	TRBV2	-	CASSAEAGDGYTF	TGTGCCAGCAGTGCCGAGGCGGGAGATGGCTACACCTTC
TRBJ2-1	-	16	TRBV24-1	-	CATSDLNGRSYNEQFF	TGTGCCACCAGTGATTTGAACGGACGCTCCTACAATGAGCAGTTCTTC
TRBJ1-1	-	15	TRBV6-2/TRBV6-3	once	CASSYPRGLNTEAFF	TGTGCCAGCAGTTACCCCAGGGGATTGAACACTGAAGCTTTCTTT
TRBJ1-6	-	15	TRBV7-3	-	CASSLRGTPDSPLHF	TGTGCCAGCAGCTTAAGGGGGACACCGGATTCACCCCTCCACTTT
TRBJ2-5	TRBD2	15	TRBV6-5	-	CASSTSGGLTETQYF	TGTGCCAGCAGTACTAGCGGGGGGCTCACCGAGACCCAGTACTTC
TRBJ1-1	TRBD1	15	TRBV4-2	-	CASSQDGGQETEAFF	TGTGCCAGCAGCCAAGATGGGGGACAGGAGACTGAAGCTTTCTTT
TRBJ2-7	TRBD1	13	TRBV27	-	CASSSTGTGKQYF	TGTGCCAGCAGTTCCACCGGGACAGGGAAGCAGTACTTC
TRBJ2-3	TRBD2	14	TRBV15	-	CAISAGGSADTQYF	TGTGCCATCTCAGCGGGGGGTAGCGCAGATACGCAGTATTTT
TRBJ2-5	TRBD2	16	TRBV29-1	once	CSAPGTSGGQGETQYF	TGCAGCGCCCCGGGGACTAGCGGGGGTCAGGGAGAGACCCAGTACTTC
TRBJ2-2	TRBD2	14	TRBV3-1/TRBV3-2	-	CASRTSGGRGELFF	TGTGCCAGCCGGACTAGCGGGGGGCGCGGGGAGCTGTTTTTT
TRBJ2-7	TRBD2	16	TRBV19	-	CASSSRLSGGANEQYF	TGTGCCAGTAGTTCCCGTTTAAGCGGGGGGGCGAACGAGCAGTACTTC
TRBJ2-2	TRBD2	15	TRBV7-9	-	CASRLAGDNTGELFF	TGTGCCAGCAGGCTAGCGGGGGACAACACCGGGGAGCTGTTTTTT
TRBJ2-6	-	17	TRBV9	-	CASSGRTSDSGANVLTF	TGTGCCAGCAGCGGAAGGACATCCGACTCTGGGGCCAACGTCCTGACTTTC
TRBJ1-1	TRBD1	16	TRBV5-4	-	CASSPTLDRAGTEAFF	TGTGCCAGCAGCCCTACCCTTGACAGGGCGGGAACTGAAGCTTTCTTT
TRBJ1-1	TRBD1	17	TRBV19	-	CASSIRDRAGPNTEAFF	TGTGCCAGTAGTATCCGGGACAGGGCCGGTCCGAACACTGAAGCTTTCTTT
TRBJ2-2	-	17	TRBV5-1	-	CASSPRGRAGGTGELFF	TGCGCCAGCAGCCCACGGGGCAGGGCTGGTGGCACCGGGGAGCTGTTTTTT
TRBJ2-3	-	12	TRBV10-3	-	CAISEFYDTQYF	TGTGCCATCAGTGAGTTCTACGATACGCAGTATTTT